The present TCR beta chain was sequenced within a study of T-cell memory formation after mild COVID-19. Study background: Most TCR clusters belonged to a single donor. Findings and limits, study-wide: Clones shrinking between day 15 and 85 showed a balanced CD4/CD8 split, and those that grew later tilted toward CD4+. The main location of contracting CD4+ clones was CM and EM, and that of contracting CD8+ clones was EMRA.

About this clonotype: Its antigen remains unidentified.

MiXCR was run by TCRdb on the 5' RACE reads, yielding one entry per CDR3 protein. Among 150,000 to 200,000 distinct CDR3 sequences, more than 9% were seen once, and the ten largest hold less than 4%. The CDR3 length is 13 residues. V was clipped by 1 base and J by 11 bases; unmatched bases: 7. The germline gives CDR1 SGHTA, CDR2 FQGNSA. The chain is built from TRBV7-2 and TRBJ1-1, with TRBD1 matching 7 bases. The specimen sequenced was PBMCs or a T cell subset sorted from them (not recorded which). This receptor was taken from a young man who had mild COVID-19 (a few samples of this study predate the infection). Cell type and time point are not known. The CDR3 loop reads CASSLEGGRGAFF. The CDR3 coding sequence is TGTGCCAGCAGCTTAGAAGGGGGCCGGGGCGCTTTCTTT.